Each of the 10 T cell receptor beta chains below was sequenced from the same sample in a study of CD8+CD57+ T cells in acquired aplastic anemia. Profiling that covered TCR beta VDJ and CDR3 relied on genomic DNA as its template. MiXCR was run by TCRdb on the reads, yielding one entry per CDR3 protein. This table holds a few hundred thousand distinct CDR3 sequences, around 60% found once. Sequenced sample: sorted CD4+, CD8+, or CD8+CD57+ T cells (not recorded which) from PBMCs. These receptors were obtained from a human donor in good health.

V is TRBV7-9 and J is TRBJ2-7, with 7 positions matching TRBD2. The CDR3 is 13 residues long. Per the germline V gene, CDR1 is SEHNR and CDR2 is FQNEAQ (reference sequence). V was pared by 5 bases and J by 7 bases, with 8 bases of the junction left unmatched. CDR3 DNA: TGTGCCAGCAGCCAAAATTGGGGGGGAGAGCAGTACTTC. Amino acid sequence: CASSQNWGGEQYF.

Notes on this clonotype: One junction end disagrees with the germline gene, perhaps due to a read error. The chain employs TRBV10-3 and TRBJ1-5, with 7 positions matching TRBD1. This CDR3 region has 15 residues. The germline CDR1 and CDR2 sequences are ENHRY and SYGVKD. Written as DNA, the CDR3 is TGTGCCACCAGTGGGACCGGGACAGGCAATCAGCCCCAGCATTTT. Residues: CATSGTGTGNQPQHF.

At least ten counts were recorded for this clonotype. The genes are TRBV5-1 and TRBJ2-5; weak D call: TRBD2 (5 bases). V lost 4 bases and J lost 3, with 19 bases in between. The CDR3 is 16 residues long. Germline V gene sequence: CDR1 SGHRS, CDR2 YFSETQ. The CDR3 nucleotides read TGCGCCAGCAGCCCGCGAGTCGGGGTTCATAAAGAGACCCAGTACTTC. It is translated as CASSPRVGVHKETQYF.

The chain recombines TRBV10-3 with TRBJ2-5, with unresolved D. CDR3 length equals 11 residues. The ends were cut back, 0 bases at V and 5 bases at J, with 1 base in the middle. Germline assignment: CDR1 ENHRY and CDR2 SYGVKD. CDR3 in amino acids: CAISESETQYF. DNA of the CDR3: TGTGCCATCAGTGAGTCGGAGACCCAGTACTTC.

The chain links TRBV5-1 to TRBJ1-2; possible D gene TRBD1, 6 bases. Germline loops: CDR1 SGHRS, CDR2 YFSETQ. This CDR3 has 14 amino acids. The germline V and J ends were trimmed by 0 bases and 2 bases, with 8 bases remaining between them. The DNA of the CDR3 is TGCGCCAGCAGCTTGGATGGGGGCAACTATGGCTACACCTTC. It specifies CASSLDGGNYGYTF.

At least ten counts were recorded for this clonotype. The chain couples TRBV5-1 to TRBJ2-7; D ambiguous. From germline, CDR1 is SGHRS and CDR2 YFSETQ. CDR3 length: 13 amino acids. The V end lost 0 bases, the J end lost 4 bases, and 8 bases lay between the germline ends. The CDR3 sequence is CASSLGPLYEQYF. CDR3 DNA: TGCGCCAGCAGCTTGGGACCCCTTTACGAGCAGTACTTC.

In its sample, this clonotype was seen once. The V gene is TRBV7-9, the J gene TRBJ2-1; no firm D call. Germline CDR1 SEHNR, CDR2 FQNEAQ (reference sequence). V lost 5 bases and J lost 4, with 9 bases in between. The CDR3 has 13 amino acids. CDR3 residues: CASSPRVYNEQFF. The CDR3 bases are TGTGCCAGCAGCCCACGGGTATACAATGAGCAGTTCTTC.

The table lists this clonotype with a count of one. V gene TRBV6-6 combines with J gene TRBJ1-4; 8 positions agree with TRBD1. The CDR3 is made up of 15 amino acids. V shed 5 bases, J shed 8 bases, and the junction held 10 bases outside the gene matches. From germline, CDR1 is MNHNY and CDR2 SVGAGI (reference sequence). The CDR3 here is CASSGQTGVREKLFF. Written as DNA, the CDR3 is TGTGCCAGCAGTGGCCAGACAGGGGTGAGGGAAAAACTGTTTTTT.

This clonotype was observed a few times. V usage is TRBV10-3 and J usage is TRBJ2-7; 8 bases are shared with TRBD1. Germline trimming cut 6 bases from V and 5 bases from J; bases unmatched to any gene: 15. CDR1 ENHRY and CDR2 SYGVKD come from the germline V gene. This CDR3 has 16 amino acids. In DNA form, the CDR3 reads TGTGCCATCAGGGACCCGGGCAGGACAGGGAAAGACGAGCAGTACTTC. It translates to CAIRDPGRTGKDEQYF.

The chain links TRBV10-3 to TRBJ1-6; tentatively, D is TRBD1 (5 bases). CDR3 length: 15 residues. The V end was cut by 2 bases, the J end by 4 bases, with 9 bases between. CDR1 ENHRY and CDR2 SYGVKD come from the germline V gene. CDR3 in amino acids: CAISEGGVYNSPLHF. CDR3 nucleotide sequence: TGTGCCATCAGTGAGGGGGGGGTTTATAATTCACCCCTCCACTTT.